A selection of T cell receptor beta chains follows, all from one sample in a study of shared clonotypes between healthy human individuals. The table came from immunoSEQ multiplex PCR; TCRdb's copy has only in-frame clones and leaves some out. The sample shows about 1,900,000 clones, 85% to 95% of them seen only once. Source material: naive CD8+ T cells sorted from blood. Source of these receptors: a man aged 18 to 30 in good health. The CDR3 runs from the conserved cysteine through the conserved F or W. A D gene is named only where the DNA matches it firmly.

d_gene: .
j_gene: TRBJ2-1
v_gene: TRBV10-1
CDR3aa: CASSEASPDNEQFF

d_gene: TRBD1
j_gene: TRBJ1-1
v_gene: TRBV2
CDR3aa: CASRGNPGTVYTEAFF

d_gene: .
j_gene: TRBJ2-5
v_gene: TRBV10-3
CDR3aa: CAIRADRRETQYF

d_gene: .
j_gene: TRBJ1-1
v_gene: TRBV7-9
CDR3aa: CASSLGGDNTEAFF

d_gene: .
j_gene: TRBJ2-3
v_gene: TRBV7-2
CDR3aa: CASSLVAASTDTQYF

d_gene: .
j_gene: TRBJ2-7
v_gene: TRBV19
CDR3aa: CASSINSGEGVEQYF

d_gene: .
j_gene: TRBJ2-4
v_gene: TRBV7-9
CDR3aa: CASSLSPQGTYKNIQYF

d_gene: TRBD1
j_gene: TRBJ2-2
v_gene: TRBV28
CDR3aa: CASSTGGNTGELFF

d_gene: .
j_gene: TRBJ1-3
v_gene: TRBV2
CDR3aa: CASSVGRISGNTIYF

d_gene: .
j_gene: TRBJ2-1
v_gene: TRBV13
CDR3aa: CASSTGWGSYNEQFF

d_gene: .
j_gene: TRBJ2-7
v_gene: TRBV4-1
CDR3aa: CASSQVQSSLYEQYF

d_gene: .
j_gene: TRBJ2-7
v_gene: TRBV7-2
CDR3aa: CASSLEARGGVYEQYF

d_gene: TRBD1
j_gene: TRBJ2-1
v_gene: TRBV7-9
CDR3aa: CASSRTGGQFF

d_gene: TRBD1
j_gene: TRBJ1-4
v_gene: TRBV4-3
CDR3aa: CASSQVFGQAFLFF

d_gene: .
j_gene: TRBJ2-2
v_gene: TRBV30
CDR3aa: CASEGPGELFF

d_gene: TRBD1
j_gene: TRBJ2-1
v_gene: TRBV14
CDR3aa: CASSYTGTAYNEQFF

d_gene: .
j_gene: TRBJ2-7
v_gene: TRBV10-3
CDR3aa: CAISESGGDEQYF

d_gene: TRBD2
j_gene: TRBJ2-1
v_gene: TRBV9
CDR3aa: CASSPRTSGRAYNEQFF

d_gene: .
j_gene: TRBJ2-7
v_gene: TRBV10-1
CDR3aa: CASLPGQVVGEQYF

d_gene: .
j_gene: TRBJ2-3
v_gene: TRBV14
CDR3aa: CASSQGTVSTDTQYF

d_gene: TRBD1
j_gene: TRBJ1-2
v_gene: TRBV4-1
CDR3aa: CASSQASRQGDFGYTF

d_gene: .
j_gene: TRBJ2-7
v_gene: TRBV6-1
CDR3aa: CASSHTKNAYEQYF

d_gene: TRBD1
j_gene: TRBJ2-1
v_gene: TRBV7-2
CDR3aa: CASSLGQGKWNEQFF

d_gene: .
j_gene: TRBJ2-7
v_gene: TRBV6-7
CDR3aa: CASSYSSLRSFPHRSSYEQYF

d_gene: TRBD1
j_gene: TRBJ1-4
v_gene: TRBV27
CDR3aa: CASSYRGARGTGEKLFF

d_gene: TRBD2
j_gene: TRBJ2-3
v_gene: TRBV7-9
CDR3aa: CASSPRIAGGGADTQYF

d_gene: .
j_gene: TRBJ2-7
v_gene: TRBV5-3
CDR3aa: CARSLALYEQYF

d_gene: TRBD2
j_gene: TRBJ2-5
v_gene: TRBV11-2
CDR3aa: CASSLEAGGLQETQYF